Listed below are T cell receptor beta chains from one sample, sequenced in a study of low-dose radiotherapy and immunotherapy resistance in tumors. From the reads, TCRdb called clonotypes with MiXCR, one entry per CDR3 protein. The sample has about 100,000 distinct CDR3 sequences, around 20% seen once. Source: PBMCs, taken after low-dose radiotherapy plus immunotherapy. The receptor source for this set is a male donor with prostate cancer. CDR3s include the opening cysteine and the closing phenylalanine or tryptophan. D genes are given only for firm matches. Where a row states a size, it is once, few, many or the class of an expanded clone; other rows omit it.

j_gene: TRBJ2-1
len: 17
abundance: many
v_gene: TRBV12-3/TRBV12-4
d_gene: NA
CDR3nt: TGTGCCAGCAGCGGACCCACCCCATCGGAGGTGTACGGTGAGCAGTTCTTC
CDR3aa: CASSGPTPSEVYGEQFF

j_gene: TRBJ2-7
len: 16
abundance: once
v_gene: TRBV12-3/TRBV12-4
d_gene: NA
CDR3nt: TGTGCCAGCAGTCCACCGGGGGTCGCGGGGGCCGGACGGCAGTACTTC
CDR3aa: CASSPPGVAGAGRQYF

j_gene: TRBJ1-1
len: 14
abundance: few
v_gene: TRBV4-2
d_gene: TRBD1
CDR3nt: TGTGCCAGCAGCCAGGACAGGGAGGGCACTGAAGCTTTCTTT
CDR3aa: CASSQDREGTEAFF

j_gene: TRBJ1-1
len: 14
abundance: many
v_gene: TRBV2
d_gene: TRBD1
CDR3nt: TGTGCCAGCATCCGGGGCACAGGGGACACTGAAGCTTTCTTT
CDR3aa: CASIRGTGDTEAFF

j_gene: TRBJ2-7
len: 14
abundance: many
v_gene: TRBV6-5
d_gene: TRBD1
CDR3nt: TGTGCCAGCAGTCAAGGGACAGTATCCTACGAGCAGTACTTC
CDR3aa: CASSQGTVSYEQYF

j_gene: TRBJ1-1
len: 14
abundance: few
v_gene: TRBV11-1
d_gene: NA
CDR3nt: TGTGCCAGCAGCTTGCAGGGCGGGAACACTGAAGCTTTCTTT
CDR3aa: CASSLQGGNTEAFF

j_gene: TRBJ1-4
len: 13
abundance: many
v_gene: TRBV6-1
d_gene: TRBD1
CDR3nt: TGTGCCAGCAGCGACAGGGTCAATGAAAAACTGTTTTTT
CDR3aa: CASSDRVNEKLFF

j_gene: TRBJ1-6
len: 15
abundance: many
v_gene: TRBV9
d_gene: TRBD1
CDR3nt: TGTGCCAGCAGCGCAACGGGGACAGGAGAAGATCCCCTCCACTTT
CDR3aa: CASSATGTGEDPLHF

j_gene: TRBJ1-5
len: 13
abundance: many
v_gene: TRBV6-2/TRBV6-3
d_gene: TRBD1
CDR3nt: TGTGCCAGCAGTTCAGGGGGGAAGCAGCCCCAGCATTTT
CDR3aa: CASSSGGKQPQHF

j_gene: TRBJ1-1
len: 13
abundance: many
v_gene: TRBV20-1
d_gene: NA
CDR3nt: TGCAGTGCTCCTCGACAAGGAGATACTGAAGCTTTCTTT
CDR3aa: CSAPRQGDTEAFF

j_gene: TRBJ1-1
len: 14
abundance: many
v_gene: TRBV12-3/TRBV12-4
d_gene: NA
CDR3nt: TGTGCCAGCAGTTTTCAGGGACTGGAGGCTGAAGCTTTCTTT
CDR3aa: CASSFQGLEAEAFF

j_gene: TRBJ1-4
len: 14
abundance: many
v_gene: TRBV5-6
d_gene: TRBD1
CDR3nt: TGTGCCAGCAGCTTTGGCCACAGGGGGGAAAAACTGTTTTTT
CDR3aa: CASSFGHRGEKLFF

j_gene: TRBJ2-7
len: 16
abundance: NA
v_gene: TRBV12-3/TRBV12-4
d_gene: TRBD1
CDR3nt: TGTGCCAGCAGCTTTACCGGGACAGGGAGCTCCTACGAGCAGTACTTC
CDR3aa: CASSFTGTGSSYEQYF

j_gene: TRBJ2-7
len: 12
abundance: many
v_gene: TRBV11-1
d_gene: NA
CDR3nt: TGTGCCAGAACTTTGAGTTCCTACGAGCAGTACTTC
CDR3aa: CARTLSSYEQYF

j_gene: TRBJ2-7
len: 14
abundance: NA
v_gene: TRBV5-1
d_gene: NA
CDR3nt: TGCGCCAGCAGCTTTCAGGAACCCTCCTACGAGCAGTACTTC
CDR3aa: CASSFQEPSYEQYF

j_gene: TRBJ2-2
len: 16
abundance: many
v_gene: TRBV5-4
d_gene: TRBD1
CDR3nt: TGTGCCAGCAGCTTGTGGGGACAGGGAACGGCCGGGGAGCTGTTTTTT
CDR3aa: CASSLWGQGTAGELFF

j_gene: TRBJ1-5
len: 15
abundance: few
v_gene: TRBV12-3/TRBV12-4
d_gene: TRBD1
CDR3nt: TGTGCCACCAAGGAACAGGGGGCGGCCAATCAGCCCCAGCATTTT
CDR3aa: CATKEQGAANQPQHF

j_gene: TRBJ1-2
len: 13
abundance: many
v_gene: TRBV5-6
d_gene: NA
CDR3nt: TGTGCCAGCAGCTTAAGACAAAACTATGGCTACACCTTC
CDR3aa: CASSLRQNYGYTF

j_gene: TRBJ2-2
len: 13
abundance: many
v_gene: TRBV7-8
d_gene: NA
CDR3nt: TGTGCCAGCAGCCCCCGTTTCGCCGGGGAGCTGTTTTTT
CDR3aa: CASSPRFAGELFF

j_gene: TRBJ2-5
len: 14
abundance: many
v_gene: TRBV5-1
d_gene: TRBD1
CDR3nt: TGCGCCAGCAGCGTGGACAGGCCGCAAGAGACCCAGTACTTC
CDR3aa: CASSVDRPQETQYF

j_gene: TRBJ1-3
len: 14
abundance: many
v_gene: TRBV10-3
d_gene: NA
CDR3nt: TGTGCCATCAGTTTCGCCGGCTCTGGAAACACCATATATTTT
CDR3aa: CAISFAGSGNTIYF

j_gene: TRBJ2-7
len: 14
abundance: many
v_gene: TRBV11-1
d_gene: TRBD2
CDR3nt: TGTGCCAGCAGCTCGAGACTAGCCTCCTACGAGCAGTACTTC
CDR3aa: CASSSRLASYEQYF

j_gene: TRBJ2-2
len: 18
abundance: few
v_gene: TRBV7-9
d_gene: TRBD2
CDR3nt: TGTGCCAGCAGCTTACCCGGTAGCGGGGGGGCGAACACCGGGGAGCTGTTTTTT
CDR3aa: CASSLPGSGGANTGELFF

j_gene: TRBJ2-4
len: 15
abundance: many
v_gene: TRBV11-2
d_gene: NA
CDR3nt: TGCGCCAGCAGCCAAGATGGAACAGTGTACGCCATTCAGTACTTC
CDR3aa: CASSQDGTVYAIQYF

j_gene: TRBJ2-1
len: 12
abundance: NA
v_gene: TRBV5-6
d_gene: NA
CDR3nt: TGTGCCAGCAGCTTGGGTCAGAATGAGCAGTTCTTC
CDR3aa: CASSLGQNEQFF

j_gene: TRBJ1-3
len: 16
abundance: many
v_gene: TRBV7-6
d_gene: NA
CDR3nt: TGTGCCAGCAGCTCCGCGGCGACCCACTCTGGAAACACCATATATTTT
CDR3aa: CASSSAATHSGNTIYF

j_gene: TRBJ2-2
len: 14
abundance: many
v_gene: TRBV3-1
d_gene: NA
CDR3nt: TGTGCCAGCAGCAGGACGAGGAACACCGGGGAGCTGTTTTTT
CDR3aa: CASSRTRNTGELFF

j_gene: TRBJ1-2
len: 15
abundance: few
v_gene: TRBV5-1
d_gene: NA
CDR3nt: TGCGCCAGCAGCCCCTCCGGGCTACGGGACTATGGCTACACCTTC
CDR3aa: CASSPSGLRDYGYTF

j_gene: TRBJ1-1
len: 12
abundance: many
v_gene: TRBV7-9
d_gene: NA
CDR3nt: TGTGCCAGCAGAGGGGAGTCGGCTGAAGCTTTCTTT
CDR3aa: CASRGESAEAFF

j_gene: TRBJ2-7
len: 19
abundance: many
v_gene: TRBV11-2
d_gene: NA
CDR3nt: TGTGCCAGCAGCCAAACTGATGGGCTGTGGAAGGGGGTCCCCTACGAGCAGTACTTC
CDR3aa: CASSQTDGLWKGVPYEQYF

j_gene: TRBJ2-5
len: 14
abundance: many
v_gene: TRBV19
d_gene: NA
CDR3nt: TGTGCCAGTAGTCCCGGTGTAGAGTGGGAGACCCAGTACTTC
CDR3aa: CASSPGVEWETQYF

j_gene: TRBJ2-7
len: 14
abundance: many
v_gene: TRBV19
d_gene: NA
CDR3nt: TGTGCCAGTAGTCCCGACCACGGGGGTGGCGAGCAGTACTTC
CDR3aa: CASSPDHGGGEQYF

j_gene: TRBJ1-1
len: 12
abundance: few
v_gene: TRBV20-1
d_gene: NA
CDR3nt: TGCAGTGCTGACGGGGTGAACACTGAAGCTTTCTTT
CDR3aa: CSADGVNTEAFF

j_gene: TRBJ1-4
len: 16
abundance: many
v_gene: TRBV5-1
d_gene: NA
CDR3nt: TGCGCCAGCAGCTTGGTGCCCACGCGGGCCGATGAAAAACTGTTTTTT
CDR3aa: CASSLVPTRADEKLFF

j_gene: TRBJ1-1
len: 15
abundance: many
v_gene: TRBV20-1
d_gene: TRBD1
CDR3nt: TGCAGTGCCCGGAAGTACAGGGGCATGAACACTGAAGCTTTCTTT
CDR3aa: CSARKYRGMNTEAFF

j_gene: TRBJ2-3
len: 14
abundance: NA
v_gene: TRBV7-9
d_gene: NA
CDR3nt: TGTGCCGTACTACAGGGAAAAGGTACAGATACGCAGTATTTT
CDR3aa: CAVLQGKGTDTQYF

j_gene: TRBJ2-2
len: 16
abundance: many
v_gene: TRBV2
d_gene: NA
CDR3nt: TGTGCCAGCAGCATAGATCGGGGGACGGACACCGGGGAGCTGTTTTTT
CDR3aa: CASSIDRGTDTGELFF

j_gene: TRBJ2-1
len: 14
abundance: many
v_gene: TRBV2
d_gene: NA
CDR3nt: TGTGCCACCTTAGGGGGGCCGGCAGGGAATGAGCAGTTCTTC
CDR3aa: CATLGGPAGNEQFF

j_gene: TRBJ2-3
len: 18
abundance: many
v_gene: TRBV5-1
d_gene: TRBD2
CDR3nt: TGCGCCAGCAGCTTCGAGACTAGCGGGGGGGCCCAGAAAGATACGCAGTATTTT
CDR3aa: CASSFETSGGAQKDTQYF

j_gene: TRBJ2-3
len: 15
abundance: NA
v_gene: TRBV19
d_gene: NA
CDR3nt: TGTGCCAGTAAGCGAGGCAGGAGCACCACAGATACGCAGTATTTT
CDR3aa: CASKRGRSTTDTQYF

j_gene: TRBJ2-3
len: 11
abundance: many
v_gene: TRBV11-2
d_gene: NA
CDR3nt: TGTGCCAGCGGAGAGACAGATACGCAGTATTTT
CDR3aa: CASGETDTQYF

j_gene: TRBJ2-2
len: 16
abundance: many
v_gene: TRBV12-3/TRBV12-4
d_gene: NA
CDR3nt: TGTGCCAGCACCCCAGGGGGGGAGGGGAACACCGGGGAGCTGTTTTTT
CDR3aa: CASTPGGEGNTGELFF

j_gene: TRBJ2-2
len: 18
abundance: NA
v_gene: TRBV10-3
d_gene: TRBD2
CDR3nt: TGTGCCATCAGCCTGAAGACTAGCGGGGGCCCGAACACCGGGGAGCTGTTTTTT
CDR3aa: CAISLKTSGGPNTGELFF

j_gene: TRBJ2-3
len: 13
abundance: many
v_gene: TRBV6-1
d_gene: TRBD2
CDR3nt: TGTGCCAGCAAGTCGGGGGGTACAGATACGCAGTATTTT
CDR3aa: CASKSGGTDTQYF

j_gene: TRBJ2-3
len: 13
abundance: many
v_gene: TRBV18
d_gene: NA
CDR3nt: TGTGCCAGCAGCCCCGGGGCCGCGGATACGCAGTATTTT
CDR3aa: CASSPGAADTQYF

j_gene: TRBJ2-1
len: 14
abundance: NA
v_gene: TRBV7-2
d_gene: NA
CDR3nt: TGTGCCAGCAGCCCCAGGGGGGGCCAATATGAGCAGTTCTTC
CDR3aa: CASSPRGGQYEQFF